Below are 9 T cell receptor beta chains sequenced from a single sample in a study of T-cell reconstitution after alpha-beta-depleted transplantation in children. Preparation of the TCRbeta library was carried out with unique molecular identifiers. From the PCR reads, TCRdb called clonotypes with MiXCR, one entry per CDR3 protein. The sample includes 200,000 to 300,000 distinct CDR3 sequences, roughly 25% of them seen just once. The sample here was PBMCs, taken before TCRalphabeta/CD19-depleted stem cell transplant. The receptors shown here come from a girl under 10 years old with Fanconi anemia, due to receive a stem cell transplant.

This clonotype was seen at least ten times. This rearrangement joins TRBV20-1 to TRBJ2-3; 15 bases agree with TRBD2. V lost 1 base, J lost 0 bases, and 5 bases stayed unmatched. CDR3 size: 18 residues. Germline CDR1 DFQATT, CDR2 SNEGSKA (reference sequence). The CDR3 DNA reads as TGCAGTGCTAGAGGGACTAGCGGGGGGGCCTCTAGCACAGATACGCAGTATTTT. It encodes CSARGTSGGASSTDTQYF.

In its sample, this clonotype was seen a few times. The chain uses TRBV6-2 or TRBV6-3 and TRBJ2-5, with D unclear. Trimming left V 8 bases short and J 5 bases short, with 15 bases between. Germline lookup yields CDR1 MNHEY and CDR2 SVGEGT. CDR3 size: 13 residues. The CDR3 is CASGWSARETQYF. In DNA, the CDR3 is TGTGCCAGCGGCTGGTCAGCGCGGGAGACCCAGTACTTC.

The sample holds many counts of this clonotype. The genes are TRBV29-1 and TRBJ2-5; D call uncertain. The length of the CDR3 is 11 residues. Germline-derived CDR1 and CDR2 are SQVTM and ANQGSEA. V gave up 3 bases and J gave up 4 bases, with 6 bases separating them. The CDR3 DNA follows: TGCAGCGTTGAGGATGGAGAGACCCAGTACTTC. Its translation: CSVEDGETQYF.

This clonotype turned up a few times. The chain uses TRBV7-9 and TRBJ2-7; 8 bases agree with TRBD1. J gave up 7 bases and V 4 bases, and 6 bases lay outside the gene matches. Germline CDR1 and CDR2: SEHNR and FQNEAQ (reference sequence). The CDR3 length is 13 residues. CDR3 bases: TGTGCCAGCAGCTCGACAGGGGCTGGAGAGCAGTACTTC. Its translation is CASSSTGAGEQYF.

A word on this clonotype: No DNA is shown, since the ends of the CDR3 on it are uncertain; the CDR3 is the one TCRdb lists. CDR3 protein: CASSSRYGGPNTGELFFF. The V call is TRBV11-1, the J call TRBJ2-2; the table's D call, TRBD1, has no DNA check behind it. Germline values: CDR1 SGHAT, CDR2 FQDESV (reference sequence). The CDR3 spans 18 residues, counting both ends.

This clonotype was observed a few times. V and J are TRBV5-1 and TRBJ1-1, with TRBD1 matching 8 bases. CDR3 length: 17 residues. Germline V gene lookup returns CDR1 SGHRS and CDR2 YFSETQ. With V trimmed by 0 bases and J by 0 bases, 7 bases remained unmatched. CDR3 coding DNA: TGCGCCAGCAGCTTGGGACAGGGGATTTCCATGAACACTGAAGCTTTCTTT. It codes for CASSLGQGISMNTEAFF.

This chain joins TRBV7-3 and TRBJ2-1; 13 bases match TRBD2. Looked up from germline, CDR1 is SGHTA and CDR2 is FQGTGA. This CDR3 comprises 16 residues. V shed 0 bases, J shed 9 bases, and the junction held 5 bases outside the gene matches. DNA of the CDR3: TGTGCCAGCAGCTTAACCGGACTAGCGGGAGAGGGTGAGCAGTTCTTC. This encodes CASSLTGLAGEGEQFF.

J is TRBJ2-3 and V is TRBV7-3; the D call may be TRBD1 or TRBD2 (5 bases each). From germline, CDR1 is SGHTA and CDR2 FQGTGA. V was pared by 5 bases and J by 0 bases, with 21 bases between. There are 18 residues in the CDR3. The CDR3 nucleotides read TGTGCCAGCAGCCCCCTGGGACGGAAAGTAACTAGCACAGATACGCAGTATTTT. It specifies CASSPLGRKVTSTDTQYF.

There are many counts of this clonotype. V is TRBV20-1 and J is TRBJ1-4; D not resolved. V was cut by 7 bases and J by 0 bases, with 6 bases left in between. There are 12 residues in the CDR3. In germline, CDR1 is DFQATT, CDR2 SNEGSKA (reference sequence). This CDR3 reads CSGVATNEKLFF. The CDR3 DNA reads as TGCAGTGGTGTCGCAACTAATGAAAAACTGTTTTTT.